The clone carrying this T cell receptor beta chain was detected a few times. As yet, its antigen is unknown. An end of the junction does not agree with germline; a read error may underlie this. The data are from a study of blood T cells in healthy people across ages. The CDR3 runs to 17 residues. Germline V lookup: CDR1 DFQATT, CDR2 SNEGSKA (reference sequence). Study-level results: Diversity was estimated from one million T cells, and these estimates were considered underestimates.

Peripheral blood was drawn, approximately 10 milliliters per donor. Then a second PCR, running roughly 7 to 11 cycles, was carried out with a sample-barcoded 5' primer and a J-beta primer mix. TCRdb recomputed calls from the 5' RACE reads with MiXCR, one row per CDR3 protein. The sample comprises about a million distinct CDR3 sequences, 35% to 40% of which are singletons, and around 13% rests with the top ten. This chain joins TRBV20-1 and TRBJ2-3; 10 bases are a match to TRBD2. Sequencing used blood. The receptor was isolated from a man between 18 and 29 years old in good health. CDR3 sequence (DNA): TGCAGTGCTAGAGATATCGGAGTAGCGGGGGGCACAGGTACGCAGTATTTT. Residues: CSARDIGVAGGTGTQYF.